This T cell receptor beta chain came from a study of STAT5B mutations in CD4+ large granular lymphocyte leukemia. Study outcomes and limitations: Data were not HLA-matched across samples. TRBV06-family usage was enriched in top patient clones (8/27) versus controls (2/35).

The protocol was immunoSEQ multiplex PCR, while the TCRdb copy is restricted to in-frame clones and leaves out a portion. The sample records more than 30,000 clones, approximately 89% being singletons. CDR1 is SGDLS and CDR2 is YYNGEE in the germline V gene. The J segment lost 6 bases and the V segment lost 4 bases, leaving 15 bases of the junction unmatched. The CDR3 is made up of 18 amino acids. As for this clone: Its specificity is not known.

What was sequenced was CD4+ T cells from blood buffy coats. This chain joins TRBV9 and TRBJ2-1; 11 nucleotides align to TRBD2. This clonotype originated in a human donor in good health. CDR3 sequence (DNA): TGTGCCAGCAGCCCACGGGTTAGCGGGGGGGAAGGGGGCAATGAGCAGTTCTTC. It translates to CASSPRVSGGEGGNEQFF.